This T cell receptor (beta chain) was identified in a study of blood T cell repertoires in COVID-19. Clones were read by immunoSEQ multiplex PCR, and TCRdb kept only the in-frame ones, dropping some. The repertoire includes over 90,000 clones, 70% to 90% of them detected once, and about 2.9% sits in the top ten. The germline V gene encodes CDR1 MNHEY and CDR2 SVGAGI. The V end lost 0 bases, the J end lost 0 bases, and 9 bases lay between the germline ends. The CDR3 runs 15 residues. This TCR was recovered from a man between 50 and 59 years old with active or convalescent COVID-19. The chain uses TRBV6-5 and TRBJ2-7; no firm D call. Sequenced material: peripheral blood. The CDR3, as DNA: TGTGCCAGCAGTTACTCTGCGACTCACTCCTACGAGCAGTACTTC. Residues: CASSYSATHSYEQYF.